This TCR beta chain was observed in a study of blood T cells in healthy people across ages. Primed by a sample-barcoded 5' primer and a J-beta primer mix, a second PCR proceeded for 7 to 11 cycles. The template-switch adaptor was a 5' adaptor with 12 random nucleotides. It tagged each cDNA molecule. MiXCR was run by TCRdb on the 5' RACE reads, yielding one entry per CDR3 protein. The sample has 1,500,000 or so distinct CDR3 sequences; 59% are singletons. General study points: Greater diversity and more naive CD4+ cells were seen in long-lived donors than in aged donors. In these data, TCR beta diversity tracked strongly with naive T cell percentage.

The germline CDR1 and CDR2 sequences are ENHRY and SYGVKD. The CDR3 consists of 14 residues. V gave up 6 bases and J gave up 6 bases, with 15 bases separating them. This clonotype was seen more than once but under ten times. Antigen unknown. The TCR sequence derives from a man aged 18 to 29 in good health. The V gene is TRBV10-3, the J gene TRBJ1-5; TRBD1 might be the D (6 bases). Source material: blood. CDR3 in DNA: TGTGCCATCAGAGGTGGGGGGGCGGGTCAGCCCCAGCATTTT. Residues: CAIRGGGAGQPQHF.